The T cell receptor (beta chain) under discussion was sequenced for a study of cytomegalovirus exposure and HLA in healthy donors. Findings and caveats of the study: Common viral pathogens seemed, in a later analysis, to connect with several of the most significant clusters.

PCR amplification relied on 60 Vbeta primers (plus 13 Jbeta primers). Authors' data handling: An analysis performed later counted about 80 million unique TCR beta chains (around 9.9 million of them shared). Generated by immunoSEQ multiplex PCR, the TCRdb table keeps only in-frame clones and is missing some. V and J calls and clone size are given by that table; D and trimming were obtained from the DNA. The sample records more than 90,000 clones, 81% being singletons. The CDR3 loop spans 19 amino acids. In germline, CDR1 is MNHEY, CDR2 SMNVEV (reference sequence). Trimming cost V 1 base and J 0 bases, with 20 bases left between them. Points on this clone: Its antigen is unidentified.

The material sequenced was PBMCs. The source is a woman in her seventies in good health and CMV-seropositive. This chain connects TRBV27 to TRBJ2-3, with D possibly being TRBD1 (6 bases). As DNA, the CDR3 is TGTGCCAGCAGTTTATACGGCGGCAGGGGTACCACTAGCACAGATACGCAGTATTTT. It specifies CASSLYGGRGTTSTDTQYF.